The 14 T cell receptor beta chains reported below all come from one sample, sequenced in a study of Graves' ophthalmopathy and Graves' hyperthyroidism. Beta-chain TCR CDR3 regions were amplified from RNA transcripts. The library came from an HTBI-primed first-round RT-PCR and a second-round multiplex PCR. TCRdb passed the multiplex PCR reads through MiXCR, listing each CDR3 protein once. The sample yields about 340,000 distinct CDR3 sequences, under 20% seen once. Material: peripheral blood. The receptors originated from an adult man with Graves' ophthalmopathy.

This clonotype was recorded at least ten times. The rearrangement uses TRBV5-1 and TRBJ2-5; TRBD1 agrees at 9 bases. J gave up 1 base and V 0 bases, and 7 bases lay outside the gene matches. Germline CDR1 reads SGHRS; CDR2 reads YFSETQ. The CDR3 is 17 residues long. The CDR3 nucleotides read TGCGCCAGCAGCTTGGGAGGGACAGGGAGTATCCAAGAGACCCAGTACTTC. Translating gives CASSLGGTGSIQETQYF.

There are many counts of this clonotype. This chain links TRBV2 with TRBJ1-2, with D possibly TRBD1 on 5 matching bases. CDR1 is SNHLY, CDR2 FYNNEI, per germline. The CDR3 totals 15 residues. V dropped 1 base and J dropped 3 bases, with 12 bases sitting between them. The CDR3 DNA sequence: TGTGCCAGCAGTGAAGGGCCTCCGGGACACTATGGCTACACCTTC. Its translation is CASSEGPPGHYGYTF.

This clonotype was picked up many times. The rearrangement links TRBV30 to TRBJ1-4; 8 nucleotides match TRBD1. Trimming removed 2 bases from V and 3 bases from J; junction bases left unmatched: 5. The CDR3 length is 15 residues. Germline lookup yields CDR1 GTSNPN and CDR2 SVGIG (reference sequence). CDR3: CAWSTNRGANEKLFF. CDR3 nucleotides: TGTGCCTGGAGTACCAACAGGGGGGCTAATGAAAAACTGTTTTTT.

The chain joins TRBV5-1 to TRBJ1-5; tentatively, D is TRBD1 (6 bases). CDR3 length: 16 amino acids. With 0 bases removed from V and 2 bases from J, the gap between germline ends came to 12 bases. Germline CDR1 and CDR2: SGHRS and YFSETQ. CDR3 in DNA: TGCGCCAGCAGCTTGGATAGGGGGGTGGGCAATCAGCCCCAGCATTTT. It is translated as CASSLDRGVGNQPQHF.

Ten or more counts support this clonotype. The rearrangement joins TRBV6-1 to TRBJ1-6; D is unresolved. The CDR3 is 13 amino acids. With 6 bases removed from V and 8 bases from J, the gap between germline ends came to 11 bases. Germline CDR1 is MNHNS and CDR2 is SASEGT. The CDR3 loop is CASSYQLDSPLHF. As DNA, the CDR3 is TGTGCCAGCAGCTACCAACTGGATTCACCCCTCCACTTT.

Many counts were recorded for this clonotype. The chain uses TRBV7-2 and TRBJ2-6; D remains ambiguous. The V and J ends lost 4 bases and 4 bases respectively, with 8 bases between them. Germline V gene sequence: CDR1 SGHTA, CDR2 FQGNSA. This CDR3 has 14 residues. CDR3 sequence reads: CASSSSPGANVLTF. CDR3 nucleotides: TGTGCCAGCAGCTCGTCTCCGGGGGCCAACGTCCTGACTTTC. The full variable domain, rest sourced from reference TRBV7-2 and TRBJ2-6, is GAGVSQSPSNKVTEKGKDVELRCDPISGHTALYWYRQSLGQGLEFLIYFQGNSAPDKSGLPSDRFSAERTGGSVSTLTIQRTQQEDSAVYLCASSSSPGANVLTFGAGSRLTVL.

This clonotype was detected only a few times. V is TRBV11-3 and J is TRBJ2-2, with TRBD1 identical over 7 bases. This CDR3 comprises 14 residues. Germline V gene sequence: CDR1 SGHNT, CDR2 YENEEA. Trimming took 5 bases from V and 7 from J; bases not matched to a gene: 7. The CDR3 reads CASSPQGTGGELFF. For the CDR3, the DNA is TGTGCCAGCAGCCCACAGGGGACCGGCGGGGAGCTGTTTTTT.

This clonotype was seen at least ten times. This chain uses TRBV2 with TRBJ2-5; D may be TRBD1 (6 bases). V lost 6 bases and J 5 bases, leaving 13 bases between the germline ends. Germline V gene lookup returns CDR1 SNHLY and CDR2 FYNNEI. This CDR3 spans 13 amino acids. CDR3 in amino acids: CASRTGTGETQYF. CDR3 sequence (DNA): TGTGCCAGCAGAACAGGGACGGGGGAGACCCAGTACTTC. The full variable domain, its missing parts supplied by reference TRBV2 and TRBJ2-5, is EPEVTQTPSHQVTQMGQEVILRCVPISNHLYFYWYRQILGQKVEFLVSFYNNEISEKSEIFDDQFSVERPDGSNFTLKIRSTKLEDSAMYFCASRTGTGETQYFGPGTRLLVL.

This clonotype appeared many times. The rearrangement uses TRBV27 and TRBJ1-2, with 7 bases aligning to TRBD1. The CDR3 has 13 amino acids. Germline CDR1 reads MNHEY; CDR2 reads SMNVEV (reference sequence). Losses at the gene ends were 5 bases for V and 5 bases for J; bases not matched to a gene: 5. The CDR3 sequence is CASSPDREYGYTF. As DNA, the CDR3 is TGTGCCAGCAGTCCCGACAGGGAATATGGCTACACCTTC.

This clonotype has a count of ten or more. The chain employs TRBV6-1 and TRBJ2-7; unclear D gene. The V end was cut by 6 bases, the J end by 7 bases, with 16 bases between. The V gene's germline CDR1 is MNHNS and CDR2 SASEGT. This CDR3 contains 13 residues. The CDR3 reads CASSDPRVGEQYF. CDR3 nucleotide sequence: TGTGCCAGCAGCGACCCTAGGGTCGGGGAGCAGTACTTC.

The chain recombines TRBV20-1 with TRBJ2-5; D possibly corresponds to TRBD1 (5 bases). Germline CDR1 and CDR2: DFQATT and SNEGSKA (reference sequence). Trimming took off 4 bases at V and 3 bases at J, with 12 bases between the two ends. CDR3 size: 13 residues. The CDR3 region is CSAKPGPEETQYF. The CDR3 DNA sequence: TGCAGTGCTAAACCAGGGCCCGAAGAGACCCAGTACTTC.

This clonotype was seen a few times. The chain combines TRBV4-1 with TRBJ2-5; the match to TRBD2 covers 7 bases. The CDR3 loop spans 15 amino acids. Losses at the gene ends were 3 bases for V and 2 bases for J; bases not matched to a gene: 6. The germline V gene encodes CDR1 MGHRA and CDR2 YSYEKL. The CDR3 DNA reads TGCGCCAGCAGCCAGGGTCAGCGGGAACAAGAGACCCAGTACTTC. This codes for CASSQGQREQETQYF.

In this sample, this clonotype turned up many times. The chain uses TRBV2 and TRBJ2-2; 10 bases agree with TRBD1. Unmatched junction bases numbered 7, after V lost 7 bases and J lost 5 bases. Germline CDR1 reads SNHLY; CDR2 reads FYNNEI. The CDR3 runs 15 residues. The CDR3 reads CASKRQGASTGELFF. The CDR3 nucleotides are TGTGCCAGCAAAAGACAGGGGGCGAGTACCGGGGAGCTGTTTTTT.

This clonotype was detected many times. DNA of the CDR3: TGTGCCTGGAGCGCAGGGGGCGACTGGGCCAAAAACATTCAGTACTTC. Protein sequence: CAWSAGGDWAKNIQYF. V is TRBV30 and J is TRBJ2-4; 8 positions match TRBD1. Germline V gene data show CDR1 as GTSNPN and CDR2 as SVGIG (reference sequence). This CDR3 has 16 residues. V was clipped by 3 bases and J by 1 base; unmatched bases: 8. Filled out from reference TRBV30 and TRBJ2-4, the complete variable domain reads SQTIHQWPATLVQPVGSPLSLECTVEGTSNPNLYWYRQAAGRGLQLLFYSVGIGQISSEVPQNLSASRPQDRQFILSSKKLLLSDSGFYLCAWSAGGDWAKNIQYFGAGTRLSVL.